A selection of T cell receptor beta chains follows, all from one sample in a study of blood T cell repertoires in COVID-19. The protocol was immunoSEQ multiplex PCR, while the TCRdb copy is restricted to in-frame clones and leaves out a portion. Of around 120,000 clones in the sample, more than 80% were seen once. What was sequenced was peripheral blood. These receptors were obtained from a woman at least 80 years old with acute or convalescent COVID-19. CDR3s include the opening cysteine and the closing phenylalanine or tryptophan. Fields, in order: V gene, D gene, J gene, clone size, CDR3 protein, CDR3 DNA. D genes are given only for firm matches. Clone size is not always given. Where it is, it says once, few, many or a class for expanded clones.

V gene: TRBV27
D gene: -
J gene: TRBJ1-3
clone size: -
CDR3 protein: CASAAGGALVGNTIYF
CDR3 DNA: TGTGCCAGCGCTGCCGGGGGGGCTCTAGTTGGAAACACCATATATTTT

V gene: TRBV5-6
D gene: TRBD1
J gene: TRBJ1-2
clone size: -
CDR3 protein: CASSLARQGHGYTF
CDR3 DNA: TGTGCCAGCAGCTTGGCCAGACAGGGACATGGCTACACCTTC

V gene: TRBV19
D gene: TRBD1
J gene: TRBJ1-2
clone size: -
CDR3 protein: CATQPGQFYGYTF
CDR3 DNA: TGTGCCACTCAGCCGGGACAGTTCTATGGCTACACCTTC

V gene: TRBV27
D gene: TRBD1
J gene: TRBJ1-2
clone size: -
CDR3 protein: CASSFKRDRPYTF
CDR3 DNA: TGTGCCAGCAGTTTCAAACGGGACAGACCTTACACCTTC

V gene: TRBV18
D gene: TRBD1
J gene: TRBJ2-1
clone size: few
CDR3 protein: CASSPWTGNEQFF
CDR3 DNA: TGTGCCAGCTCACCGTGGACAGGCAATGAGCAGTTCTTC

V gene: TRBV19
D gene: TRBD2
J gene: TRBJ2-3
clone size: -
CDR3 protein: CASRSRAGVGTDTQYF
CDR3 DNA: TGTGCCAGTAGGAGTCGGGCGGGGGTAGGTACAGATACGCAGTATTTT

V gene: TRBV30
D gene: -
J gene: TRBJ2-1
clone size: -
CDR3 protein: CAWSVDLGGKQFF
CDR3 DNA: TGTGCCTGGAGTGTGGATCTGGGAGGCAAGCAGTTCTTC

V gene: TRBV5-1
D gene: -
J gene: TRBJ2-7
clone size: -
CDR3 protein: CASSQTPAYGEQYF
CDR3 DNA: TGCGCCAGCAGCCAGACACCGGCCTACGGTGAGCAGTACTTC

V gene: TRBV24-1
D gene: -
J gene: TRBJ2-3
clone size: -
CDR3 protein: CATSDFLPTDTQYF
CDR3 DNA: TGTGCCACCAGTGATTTTCTCCCCACAGATACGCAGTATTTT

V gene: TRBV30
D gene: -
J gene: TRBJ2-7
clone size: few
CDR3 protein: CAWSVQGLYEQYF
CDR3 DNA: TGTGCCTGGAGTGTTCAGGGGCTGTACGAGCAGTACTTC

V gene: TRBV11-3
D gene: TRBD1
J gene: TRBJ2-1
clone size: -
CDR3 protein: CASSPRDSYNEQFF
CDR3 DNA: TGTGCCAGCAGCCCCCGGGACAGTTACAATGAGCAGTTCTTC

V gene: TRBV2
D gene: -
J gene: TRBJ2-7
clone size: -
CDR3 protein: CASSDETVSYEQYF
CDR3 DNA: TGTGCCAGCAGTGACGAGACAGTTTCCTACGAGCAGTACTTC

V gene: TRBV12-3/TRBV12-4
D gene: -
J gene: TRBJ1-4
clone size: -
CDR3 protein: CASSLGRAEKLFF
CDR3 DNA: TGTGCCAGCAGTTTGGGCAGGGCTGAAAAACTGTTTTTT

V gene: TRBV2
D gene: -
J gene: TRBJ1-1
clone size: -
CDR3 protein: CAAGGTEAFF
CDR3 DNA: TGTGCCGCGGGAGGCACTGAAGCTTTCTTT

V gene: TRBV2
D gene: -
J gene: TRBJ2-7
clone size: -
CDR3 protein: CASSADRIYEQYF
CDR3 DNA: TGTGCCAGCAGTGCAGACAGAATCTACGAGCAGTACTTC

V gene: TRBV3-1/TRBV3-2
D gene: -
J gene: TRBJ1-1
clone size: -
CDR3 protein: CASSPRGRARNTEAFF
CDR3 DNA: TGTGCCAGCAGCCCCCGAGGCAGGGCTAGAAACACTGAAGCTTTCTTT

V gene: TRBV10-2
D gene: TRBD1
J gene: TRBJ2-2
clone size: -
CDR3 protein: CASEDRKNTGELFF
CDR3 DNA: TGCGCCAGCGAGGACAGGAAGAACACCGGGGAGCTGTTTTTT

V gene: TRBV11-2
D gene: TRBD1
J gene: TRBJ2-2
clone size: -
CDR3 protein: CASSLGGQGNTGELFF
CDR3 DNA: TGTGCCAGCAGCTTAGGGGGACAGGGGAACACCGGGGAGCTGTTTTTT

V gene: TRBV19
D gene: -
J gene: TRBJ2-2
clone size: -
CDR3 protein: CASRGAGEPANTGELFF
CDR3 DNA: TGTGCCAGTCGAGGCGCAGGGGAACCCGCGAACACCGGGGAGCTGTTTTTT

V gene: TRBV2
D gene: -
J gene: TRBJ1-6
clone size: -
CDR3 protein: CASKEQGSPLHF
CDR3 DNA: TGTGCCAGCAAAGAACAGGGTTCACCCCTCCACTTT

V gene: TRBV7-2
D gene: TRBD1
J gene: TRBJ2-7
clone size: few
CDR3 protein: CASSLASGWVRGNSGYEQYF
CDR3 DNA: TGTGCCAGCAGCTTAGCGAGCGGTTGGGTCAGGGGGAATAGTGGCTACGAGCAGTACTTC

V gene: TRBV4-1
D gene: TRBD2
J gene: TRBJ2-3
clone size: -
CDR3 protein: CASSQDHSGVSTDTQYF
CDR3 DNA: TGCGCCAGCAGCCAAGATCATAGCGGGGTGAGCACAGATACGCAGTATTTT